The clone carrying this TCR beta chain was observed a handful of times. Its antigen is undetermined. These data come from a study of cytomegalovirus exposure and HLA in healthy donors. The overall study: A later analysis reported the 90 to 150 validation repertoires used the same platform as the approximately 650 first-cohort repertoires.

Sequencing used immunoSEQ multiplex PCR; TCRdb keeps in-frame clones, though not all of them. In the table there are 160,000 or so clones, around nine tenths of which are singletons. V shed 6 bases, J shed 3 bases, and the junction held 9 bases outside the gene matches. Germline V lookup: CDR1 MNHNS, CDR2 SASEGT. This CDR3 has 15 amino acids. Overall study results and limits: According to the study, around 160 TCR beta chains were cytomegalovirus-associated.

This chain connects TRBV6-1 to TRBJ2-7, with 9 bases fitting TRBD1. Sequences were obtained from PBMCs. This TCR was recovered from a young woman in good health and CMV-seronegative. The DNA of the CDR3 is TGTGCCAGCAGCCCATCAGAGACAGGGGGCTACGAGCAGTACTTC. The encoded protein is CASSPSETGGYEQYF.